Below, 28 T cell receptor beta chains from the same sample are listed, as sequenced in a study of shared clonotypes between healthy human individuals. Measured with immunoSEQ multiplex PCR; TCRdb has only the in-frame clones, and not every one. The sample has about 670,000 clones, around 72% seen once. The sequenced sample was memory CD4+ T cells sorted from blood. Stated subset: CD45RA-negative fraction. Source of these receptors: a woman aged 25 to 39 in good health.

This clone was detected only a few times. The CDR3 DNA sequence: TGTGCCAGCAGCTTAGGCGGTGTCGACTATGGCTACACCTTC. It translates to CASSLGGVDYGYTF. The V and J genes are TRBV7-9 and TRBJ1-2; D is unresolved. From germline, CDR1 is SEHNR and CDR2 FQNEAQ (reference sequence). V was trimmed by 1 base and J by 3 bases, leaving 9 bases between them. The CDR3 covers 14 residues.

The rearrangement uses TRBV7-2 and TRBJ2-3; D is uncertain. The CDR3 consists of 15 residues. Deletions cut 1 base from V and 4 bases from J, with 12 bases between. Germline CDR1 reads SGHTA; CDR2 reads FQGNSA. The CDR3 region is CASSLVTLVADTQYF. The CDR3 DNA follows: TGTGCCAGCAGCTTAGTAACCCTAGTGGCAGATACGCAGTATTTT. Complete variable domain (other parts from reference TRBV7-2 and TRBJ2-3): GAGVSQSPSNKVTEKGKDVELRCDPISGHTALYWYRQSLGQGLEFLIYFQGNSAPDKSGLPSDRFSAERTGGSVSTLTIQRTQQEDSAVYLCASSLVTLVADTQYFGPGTRLTVL.

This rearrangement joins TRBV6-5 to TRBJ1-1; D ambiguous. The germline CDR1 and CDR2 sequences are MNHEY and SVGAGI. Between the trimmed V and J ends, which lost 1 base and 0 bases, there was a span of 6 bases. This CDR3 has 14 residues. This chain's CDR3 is CASSYYGMNTEAFF. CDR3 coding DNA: TGTGCCAGCAGTTACTATGGAATGAACACTGAAGCTTTCTTT.

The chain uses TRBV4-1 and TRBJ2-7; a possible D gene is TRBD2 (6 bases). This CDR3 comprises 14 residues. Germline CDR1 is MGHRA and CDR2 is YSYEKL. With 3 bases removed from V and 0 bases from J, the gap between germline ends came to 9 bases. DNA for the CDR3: TGCGCCAGCAGCCACCCGGGACTCTCCTACGAGCAGTACTTC. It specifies CASSHPGLSYEQYF.

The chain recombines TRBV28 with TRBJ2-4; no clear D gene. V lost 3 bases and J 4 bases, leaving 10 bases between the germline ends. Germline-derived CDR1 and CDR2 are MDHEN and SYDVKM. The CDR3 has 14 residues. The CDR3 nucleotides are TGTGCCAGCAGTTTGGCTCAGCTTAAAAACATTCAGTACTTC. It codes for CASSLAQLKNIQYF.

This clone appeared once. This CDR3 is CATSRVDGSDEQYF. The CDR3, as DNA: TGTGCCACCAGCAGAGTTGACGGGAGCGACGAGCAGTACTTC. This sequence joins TRBV15 and TRBJ2-7; maybe TRBD2 (6 bases). Trimming cost V 1 base and J 5 bases, with 12 bases left between them. Germline lookup yields CDR1 LNHNV and CDR2 YYDKDF (reference sequence). The CDR3 runs 14 residues.

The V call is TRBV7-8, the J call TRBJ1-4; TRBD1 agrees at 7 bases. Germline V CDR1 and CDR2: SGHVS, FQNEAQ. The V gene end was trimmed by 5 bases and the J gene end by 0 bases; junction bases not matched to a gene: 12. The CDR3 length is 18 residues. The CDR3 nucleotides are TGTGCCAGCAGCATTAAACCGGGACAGCGGACAACTAATGAAAAACTGTTTTTT. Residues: CASSIKPGQRTTNEKLFF.

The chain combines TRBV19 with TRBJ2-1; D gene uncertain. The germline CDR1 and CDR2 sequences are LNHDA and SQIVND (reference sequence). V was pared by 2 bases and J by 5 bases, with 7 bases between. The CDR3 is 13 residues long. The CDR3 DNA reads TGTGCCAGTAGTATAAATTTCGACAATGAGCAGTTCTTC. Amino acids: CASSINFDNEQFF.

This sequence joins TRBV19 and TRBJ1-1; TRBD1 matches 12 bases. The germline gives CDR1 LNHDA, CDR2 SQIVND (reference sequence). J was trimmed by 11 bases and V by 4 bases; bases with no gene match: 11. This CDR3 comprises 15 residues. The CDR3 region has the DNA TGTGCCAGTAGTACCCCGGGACAGGGGGCAGTAGGGGCTTTCTTT. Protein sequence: CASSTPGQGAVGAFF.

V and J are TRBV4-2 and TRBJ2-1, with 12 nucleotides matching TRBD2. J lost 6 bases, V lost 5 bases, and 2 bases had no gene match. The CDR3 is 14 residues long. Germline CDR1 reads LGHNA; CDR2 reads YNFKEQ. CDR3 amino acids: CASSSSGRGNEQFF. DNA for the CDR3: TGTGCCAGCAGCTCTAGCGGGAGGGGCAATGAGCAGTTCTTC.

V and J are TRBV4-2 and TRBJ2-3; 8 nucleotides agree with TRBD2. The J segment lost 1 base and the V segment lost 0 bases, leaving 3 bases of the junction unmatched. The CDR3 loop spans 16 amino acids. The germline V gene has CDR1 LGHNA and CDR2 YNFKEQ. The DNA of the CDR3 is TGTGCCAGCAGCCAAGAAACTAGCGGCCGCACAGATACGCAGTATTTT. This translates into CASSQETSGRTDTQYF.

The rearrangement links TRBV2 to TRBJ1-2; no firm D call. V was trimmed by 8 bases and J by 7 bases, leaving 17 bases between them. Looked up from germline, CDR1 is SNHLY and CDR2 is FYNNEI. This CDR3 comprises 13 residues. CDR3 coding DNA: TGTGCCAGCTTAGTGGATGTCACCAGTGGCTACACCTTC. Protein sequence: CASLVDVTSGYTF.

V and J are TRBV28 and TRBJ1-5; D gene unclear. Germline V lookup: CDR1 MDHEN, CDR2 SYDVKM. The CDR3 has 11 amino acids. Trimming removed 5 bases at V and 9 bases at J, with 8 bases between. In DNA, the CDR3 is TGTGCCAGCAGTGGTACGAGGCCCCAGCATTTT. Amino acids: CASSGTRPQHF.

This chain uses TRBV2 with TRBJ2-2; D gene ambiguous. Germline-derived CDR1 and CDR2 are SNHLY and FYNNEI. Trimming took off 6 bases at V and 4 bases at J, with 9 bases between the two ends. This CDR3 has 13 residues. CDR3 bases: TGTGCCAGCAGGATGGATATCACCGGGGAGCTGTTTTTT. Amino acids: CASRMDITGELFF. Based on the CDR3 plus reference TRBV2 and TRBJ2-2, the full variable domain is EPEVTQTPSHQVTQMGQEVILRCVPISNHLYFYWYRQILGQKVEFLVSFYNNEISEKSEIFDDQFSVERPDGSNFTLKIRSTKLEDSAMYFCASRMDITGELFFGEGSRLTVL.

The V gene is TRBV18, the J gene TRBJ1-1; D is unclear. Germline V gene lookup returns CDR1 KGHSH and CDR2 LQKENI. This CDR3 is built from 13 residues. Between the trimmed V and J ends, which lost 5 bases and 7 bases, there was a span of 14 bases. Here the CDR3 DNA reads TGTGCCAGCTCATACACCGTCGGGGATGAAGCTTTCTTT. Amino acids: CASSYTVGDEAFF.

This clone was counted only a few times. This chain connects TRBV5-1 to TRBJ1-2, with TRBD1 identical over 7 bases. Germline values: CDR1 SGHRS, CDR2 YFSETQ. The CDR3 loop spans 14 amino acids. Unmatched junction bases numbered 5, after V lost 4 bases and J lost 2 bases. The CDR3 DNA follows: TGCGCCAGCAGCGAAGGGACAGTGAACTATGGCTACACCTTC. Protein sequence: CASSEGTVNYGYTF.

For the CDR3, the DNA is TGTGCCAGCAGCTCGGCGTGGCGAACAGGGCGCGGGTTATATAGCAATCAGCCCCAGCATTTT. Residues: CASSSAWRTGRGLYSNQPQHF. This chain links TRBV7-8 with TRBJ1-5, with D perhaps TRBD1 (6 bases). Trimming removed 4 bases from V and 0 bases from J, with 28 bases in between. CDR1 is SGHVS and CDR2 is FQNEAQ in the germline V gene. The CDR3 spans 21 residues. The full variable domain, its missing parts supplied by reference TRBV7-8 and TRBJ1-5, is GAGVSQSPRYKVAKRGQDVALRCDPISGHVSLFWYQQALGQGPEFLTYFQNEAQLDKSGLPSDRFFAERPEGSVSTLKIQRTQQEDSAVYLCASSSAWRTGRGLYSNQPQHFGDGTRLSIL.

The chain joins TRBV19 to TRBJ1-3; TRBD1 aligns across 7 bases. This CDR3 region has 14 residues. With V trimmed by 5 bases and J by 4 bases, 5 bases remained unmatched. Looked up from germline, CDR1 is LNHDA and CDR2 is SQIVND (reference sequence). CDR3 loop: CASSPQGDGNTIYF. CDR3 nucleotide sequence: TGTGCCAGTAGTCCTCAGGGGGACGGAAACACCATATATTTT. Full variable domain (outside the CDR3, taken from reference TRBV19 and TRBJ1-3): DGGITQSPKYLFRKEGQNVTLSCEQNLNHDAMYWYRQDPGQGLRLIYYSQIVNDFQKGDIAEGYSVSREKKESFPLTVTSAQKNPTAFYLCASSPQGDGNTIYFGEGSWLTVV.

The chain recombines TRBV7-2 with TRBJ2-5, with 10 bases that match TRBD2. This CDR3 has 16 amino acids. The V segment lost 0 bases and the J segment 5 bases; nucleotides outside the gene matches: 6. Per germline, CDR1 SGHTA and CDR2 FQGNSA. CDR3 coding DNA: TGTGCCAGCAGCTTAGCGCAGCTAGCGGGAGTGGAGACCCAGTACTTC. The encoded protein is CASSLAQLAGVETQYF.

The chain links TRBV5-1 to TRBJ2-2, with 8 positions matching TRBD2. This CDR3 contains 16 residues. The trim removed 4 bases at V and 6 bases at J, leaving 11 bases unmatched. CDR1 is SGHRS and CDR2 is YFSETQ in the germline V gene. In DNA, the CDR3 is TGCGCCAGCAGCCGGGAGGGGCAGGGACAATCCGGGGAGCTGTTTTTT. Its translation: CASSREGQGQSGELFF.

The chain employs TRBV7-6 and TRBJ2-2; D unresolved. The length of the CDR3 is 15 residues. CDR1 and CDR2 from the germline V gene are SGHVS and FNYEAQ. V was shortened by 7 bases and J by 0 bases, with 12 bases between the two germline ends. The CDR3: CASTPAVANTGELFF. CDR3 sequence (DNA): TGTGCCAGCACCCCAGCCGTCGCGAACACCGGGGAGCTGTTTTTT.

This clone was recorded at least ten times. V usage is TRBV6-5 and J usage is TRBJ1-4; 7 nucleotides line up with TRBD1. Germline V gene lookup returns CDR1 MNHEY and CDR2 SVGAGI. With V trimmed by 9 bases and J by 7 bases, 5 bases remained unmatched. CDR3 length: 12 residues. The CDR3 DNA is TGTGCCAGAGAGGGGGCTCTTGAAAAACTGTTTTTT. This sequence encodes CAREGALEKLFF.

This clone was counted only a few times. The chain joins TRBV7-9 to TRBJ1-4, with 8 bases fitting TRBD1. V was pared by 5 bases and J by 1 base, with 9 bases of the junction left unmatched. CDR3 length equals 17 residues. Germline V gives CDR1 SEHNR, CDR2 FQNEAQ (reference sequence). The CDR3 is CASSLRQGSKTNEKLFF. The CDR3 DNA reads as TGTGCCAGCAGCCTAAGACAGGGGTCTAAAACTAATGAAAAACTGTTTTTT.

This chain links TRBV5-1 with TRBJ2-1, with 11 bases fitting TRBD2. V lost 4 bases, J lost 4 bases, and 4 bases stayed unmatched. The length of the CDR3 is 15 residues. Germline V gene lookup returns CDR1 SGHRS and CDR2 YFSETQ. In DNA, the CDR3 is TGCGCCAGCAGCCCTCGACTAGCGGGGTACAATGAGCAGTTCTTC. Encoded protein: CASSPRLAGYNEQFF.

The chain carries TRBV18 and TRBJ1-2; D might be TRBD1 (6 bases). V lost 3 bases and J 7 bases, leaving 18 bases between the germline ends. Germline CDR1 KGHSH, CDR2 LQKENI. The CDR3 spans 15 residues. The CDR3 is CASSPSQDRFFGYTF. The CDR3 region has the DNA TGTGCCAGCTCACCGAGTCAGGACAGATTTTTTGGCTACACCTTC.

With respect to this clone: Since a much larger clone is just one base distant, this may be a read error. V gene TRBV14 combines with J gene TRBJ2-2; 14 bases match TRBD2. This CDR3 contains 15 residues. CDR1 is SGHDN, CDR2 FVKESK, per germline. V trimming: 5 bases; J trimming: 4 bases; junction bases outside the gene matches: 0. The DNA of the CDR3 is TGTGCCAGCAGCGGGACTAGCGGGAGCACCGGGGAGCTGTTTTTT. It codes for CASSGTSGSTGELFF.

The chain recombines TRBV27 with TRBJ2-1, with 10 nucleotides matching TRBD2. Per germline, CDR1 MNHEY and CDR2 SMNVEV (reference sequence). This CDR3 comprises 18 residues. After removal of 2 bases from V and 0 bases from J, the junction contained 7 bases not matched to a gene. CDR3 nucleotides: TGTGCCAGCAGTTTACGCGGACTAGCGGAGGGCTCCTACAATGAGCAGTTCTTC. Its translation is CASSLRGLAEGSYNEQFF.

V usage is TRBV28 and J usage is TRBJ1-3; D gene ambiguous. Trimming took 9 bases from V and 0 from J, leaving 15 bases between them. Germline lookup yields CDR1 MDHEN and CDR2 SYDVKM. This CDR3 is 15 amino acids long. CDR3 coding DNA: TGTGCCAGTATTTCAGCGGGAAGCTCTGGAAACACCATATATTTT. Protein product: CASISAGSSGNTIYF.